A single sample gave rise to the 28 T cell receptor beta chains below, sequenced in a study of T-cell memory formation after mild COVID-19. In TCRdb, the 5' RACE reads were re-called with MiXCR into one record per CDR3 protein. This sample yields around 300,000 distinct CDR3 sequences, of which roughly an eighth are seen a single time; 22% belongs to the top ten. The sequencing input was PBMCs or a T cell subset sorted from them (not recorded which). The receptors were gathered from a man younger than 30 who had mild COVID-19 (a few samples of this study predate the infection). Cell type and time point are not known.

The chain couples TRBV20-1 to TRBJ1-6, with D perhaps TRBD1 (5 bases). The ends were cut back, 3 bases at V and 13 bases at J, with 19 bases in the middle. The CDR3 runs to 14 residues. Per germline, CDR1 DFQATT and CDR2 SNEGSKA (reference sequence). The CDR3 is CSASRSEGWAPLHF. In DNA form, the CDR3 reads TGCAGTGCTAGTAGGAGCGAGGGGTGGGCTCCCCTCCACTTT.

The rearrangement links TRBV5-1 to TRBJ2-1, with D maybe TRBD1 (6 bases). V was clipped by 6 bases and J by 6 bases, with 16 bases between them. The CDR3 is 14 amino acids. Germline V CDR1 and CDR2: SGHRS, YFSETQ. The CDR3 protein is CASTNQGRGNEQFF. The DNA for the CDR3 is TGCGCCAGCACCAACCAGGGCAGGGGCAATGAGCAGTTCTTC.

This chain uses TRBV5-1 with TRBJ2-5, with TRBD1 matching 10 bases. CDR1 is SGHRS, CDR2 YFSETQ, per germline. CDR3 size: 17 residues. V lost 3 bases and J lost 5; bases outside the gene matches: 13. CDR3 residues: CASSYAGTGVEWETQYF. DNA for the CDR3: TGCGCCAGCAGCTACGCCGGGACAGGGGTTGAATGGGAGACCCAGTACTTC.

The CDR3 sequence is CASRTAGGFKYQETQYF. Written as DNA, the CDR3 is TGTGCCAGCAGGACAGCGGGGGGCTTCAAGTACCAAGAGACCCAGTACTTC. The genes are TRBV7-2 and TRBJ2-5; 9 bases agree with TRBD2. CDR1 and CDR2 from the germline V gene are SGHTA and FQGNSA. Trimming cost V 6 bases and J 0 bases; bases outside gene matches: 11. This CDR3 has 17 residues.

V and J are TRBV9 and TRBJ2-2; 12 nucleotides agree with TRBD2. This CDR3 contains 16 residues. Trimming removed 3 bases from V and 6 bases from J; junction bases left unmatched: 6. In germline, CDR1 is SGDLS, CDR2 YYNGEE. The CDR3 bases are TGTGCCAGCAGCGGACCTAGCGGGGGGGCCCCCGGGGAGCTGTTTTTT. Translation gives CASSGPSGGAPGELFF.

The chain joins TRBV3-1 to TRBJ1-1; 10 bases are shared with TRBD1. After removal of 1 base from V and 2 bases from J, the junction contained 7 bases not matched to a gene. The CDR3 covers 17 residues. Germline V gene lookup returns CDR1 LGHDT and CDR2 YNNKEL (reference sequence). The CDR3 spells CASSQGHRTGGNTEAFF. CDR3 coding DNA: TGTGCCAGCAGCCAAGGCCATCGGACAGGGGGTAACACTGAAGCTTTCTTT.

In its sample, this clonotype was seen a few times. V and J are TRBV7-6 and TRBJ2-4; 9 bases map to TRBD2. V shed 3 bases and J 9 bases; nucleotides not matched to a gene: 6. Germline values: CDR1 SGHVS, CDR2 FNYEAQ. The CDR3 extends over 14 amino acids. The CDR3: CASSLDPGLAIQYF. The CDR3 DNA is TGTGCCAGCAGCTTGGACCCGGGACTAGCCATTCAGTACTTC.

The V gene is TRBV7-2, the J gene TRBJ2-1; D is undetermined. The V gene's germline CDR1 is SGHTA and CDR2 FQGNSA. The V and J ends lost 1 base and 9 bases respectively, with 13 bases between them. The CDR3 consists of 14 residues. CDR3 DNA sequence: TGTGCCAGCAGCTTAGGTACTTTACAAGGTGAGCAGTTCTTC. It specifies CASSLGTLQGEQFF.

This clonotype was found many times. CDR3 coding DNA: TGTGCCAGCAGCCTCAACACCTACGAGCAGTACGTC. It codes for CASSLNTYEQYV. The chain couples TRBV2 to TRBJ2-7; D ambiguous. V was cut by 6 bases and J by 2 bases, with 8 bases left in between. CDR3 length: 12 amino acids. Germline lookup yields CDR1 SNHLY and CDR2 FYNNEI.

The chain employs TRBV20-1 and TRBJ2-7, with 7 bases matching TRBD1. CDR3 size: 13 residues. Unmatched junction bases numbered 4, after V lost 1 base and J lost 4 bases. From germline, CDR1 is DFQATT and CDR2 SNEGSKA (reference sequence). The DNA for the CDR3 is TGCAGTGCTAGAGTCCCAGGGGGATACGAGCAGTACTTC. Its protein is CSARVPGGYEQYF.

Regarding this clonotype: This may stem from a read error, because a much larger clone lies one nucleotide away. This rearrangement joins TRBV5-1 to TRBJ2-7; tentatively, D is TRBD2 (5 bases). The CDR3 sequence is 16 residues long. In germline, CDR1 is SGHRS, CDR2 YFSETQ. CDR3 residues: CASTPTSPASSYVQYF. CDR3 coding DNA: TGCGCCAGCACTCCCACCTCTCCCGCTAGCTCCTACGTGCAGTACTTC. Supplemented by reference TRBV5-1 and TRBJ2-7, the full variable domain reads KAGVTQTPRYLIKTRGQQVTLSCSPISGHRSVSWYQQTPGQGLQFLFEYFSETQRNKGNFPGRFSGRQFSNSRSEMNVSTLELGDSALYLCASTPTSPASSYVQYFGPGTRLTVT.

A few counts support this clonotype. The rearrangement links TRBV24-1 to TRBJ1-2, with 9 bases that match TRBD1. The ends lost 0 bases at V and 8 bases at J; junction bases unmatched: 0. This CDR3 region has 13 residues. The V gene's germline CDR1 is KGHDR and CDR2 SFDVKD. This chain's CDR3 is CATSDLDRGGYTF. CDR3 sequence (DNA): TGTGCCACCAGTGATTTGGACAGGGGGGGCTACACCTTC.

This chain uses TRBV5-1 with TRBJ2-7, with a tentative D call TRBD1 (6 bases). Trimming stripped 0 bases from V and 6 bases from J, with 19 bases between. The germline CDR1 and CDR2 sequences are SGHRS and YFSETQ. The CDR3 totals 16 residues. The CDR3 nucleotides read TGCGCCAGCAGCTTGGAGGGGCCCCCAGGGGCAGTCGAGCAGTACTTC. It encodes CASSLEGPPGAVEQYF.

This rearrangement joins TRBV25-1 to TRBJ2-1, with 12 bases lining up with TRBD2. With V trimmed by 4 bases and J by 3 bases, 7 bases remained unmatched. Germline-derived CDR1 and CDR2 are MGHDK and SYGVNS. The CDR3 is made up of 17 amino acids. The CDR3, as DNA: TGTGCCAGCAGTGCAAGGACTAGCGGGGCGTACTACAATGAGCAGTTCTTC. This gives the protein CASSARTSGAYYNEQFF.

There are a few counts of this clonotype. This sequence joins TRBV7-2 and TRBJ2-2; D gene unclear. CDR3 length equals 16 residues. With 1 base removed from V and 4 bases from J, the gap between germline ends came to 13 bases. Germline V gene sequence: CDR1 SGHTA, CDR2 FQGNSA. CDR3 DNA: TGTGCCAGCAGCTTAGTTCCCCTAGTAAGCACCGGGGAGCTGTTTTTT. Translated, it gives CASSLVPLVSTGELFF.

J is TRBJ2-7 and V is TRBV14; 7 nucleotides align to TRBD2. The germline gives CDR1 SGHDN, CDR2 FVKESK. The CDR3 loop spans 15 amino acids. V dropped 5 bases and J dropped 3; count of bases not matched to a gene: 10. CDR3 sequence (DNA): TGTGCCAGCAGCGCCGGGCTAGCGGCAGACTACGAGCAGTACTTC. Protein: CASSAGLAADYEQYF. The variable domain in full, with the rest retrieved from reference TRBV14 and TRBJ2-7, is EAGVTQFPSHSVIEKGQTVTLRCDPISGHDNLYWYRRVMGKEIKFLLHFVKESKQDESGMPNNRFLAERTGGTYSTLKVQPAELEDSGVYFCASSAGLAADYEQYFGPGTRLTVT.

In this sample, this clonotype turned up many times. The chain uses TRBV7-9 and TRBJ1-3; 9 bases match TRBD1. Germline CDR1 SEHNR, CDR2 FQNEAQ (reference sequence). J was trimmed by 8 bases and V by 5 bases; bases with no gene match: 4. CDR3 length: 13 amino acids. The CDR3 DNA is TGTGCCAGCAGCCGGGACAGGGTGGACACCATATATTTT. It specifies CASSRDRVDTIYF.

This clonotype was recorded once. Relative to the germline gene, one junction end is altered; a read error may explain this. The rearrangement joins TRBV2 to TRBJ1-1; D possibly corresponds to TRBD1 (5 bases). This CDR3 is 12 amino acids long. CDR1 and CDR2 (germline): SNHLY, FYNNEI. CDR3 region: CASSEPGTAAFF. The CDR3 DNA follows: TGTGCCAGCAGTGAACCAGGGACTGCAGCTTTCTTT.

The chain is built from TRBV7-2 and TRBJ1-5, with TRBD1 identical over 7 bases. Germline assignment: CDR1 SGHTA and CDR2 FQGNSA. The trim removed 5 bases at V and 1 base at J, leaving 8 bases unmatched. This CDR3 is 16 amino acids long. CDR3 coding DNA: TGTGCCAGCAGCCCTGGGTCACAGGGGAGCAATCAGCCCCAGCATTTT. It encodes CASSPGSQGSNQPQHF.

The genes are TRBV7-2 and TRBJ2-6, with a possible D match to TRBD2 (6 bases). With 5 bases removed from V and 4 bases from J, the gap between germline ends came to 18 bases. Germline assignment: CDR1 SGHTA and CDR2 FQGNSA. The CDR3 sequence is 17 residues long. CDR3 residues: CASSPASGVGGANVLTF. Here the CDR3 DNA reads TGTGCCAGCAGCCCAGCCTCGGGGGTAGGGGGGGCCAACGTCCTGACTTTC.

This clonotype appeared a few times. This sequence joins TRBV7-9 and TRBJ2-1; 10 positions agree with TRBD2. The CDR3 contains 14 residues. CDR1 SEHNR and CDR2 FQNEAQ come from the germline V gene (reference sequence). J was trimmed by 10 bases and V by 2 bases; bases with no gene match: 5. The CDR3, as DNA: TGTGCCAGCAGCTTATTTACGACTAGCGGGGAGCAGTTCTTC. Its translation is CASSLFTTSGEQFF.

The CDR3 here is CASSFQGQSVHTEAFF. The CDR3 region has the DNA TGTGCCAGCAGCTTTCAGGGACAGAGTGTCCACACTGAAGCTTTCTTT. This chain connects TRBV7-9 to TRBJ1-1, with 7 bases lining up with TRBD1. Germline assignment: CDR1 SEHNR and CDR2 FQNEAQ (reference sequence). The ends lost 3 bases at V and 3 bases at J; junction bases unmatched: 10. The CDR3 sequence is 16 residues long.

V and J are TRBV7-9 and TRBJ1-4; TRBD1 might be the D (5 bases). In germline, CDR1 is SEHNR, CDR2 FQNEAQ (reference sequence). This CDR3 comprises 16 residues. V shed 5 bases and J shed 5 bases, with 18 bases lying between them. The DNA for the CDR3 is TGTGCCAGCAGCACGGGGTGGGGGACGGCAAATGAAAAACTGTTTTTT. Translating it yields CASSTGWGTANEKLFF.

DNA for the CDR3: TGCGCCAGCAGCTTGGAAGTGCAGGGGGGAAAGAACACTGAAGCTTTCTTT. It codes for CASSLEVQGGKNTEAFF. The V call is TRBV5-1, the J call TRBJ1-1; 7 positions match TRBD1. The CDR3 totals 17 residues. With V trimmed by 0 bases and J by 1 base, 9 bases remained unmatched. Germline V gives CDR1 SGHRS, CDR2 YFSETQ.

This clonotype turned up a few times. The CDR3 is CATTEGDRETQYF. For the CDR3, the DNA is TGTGCCACCACTGAGGGGGACAGAGAGACCCAGTACTTC. The rearrangement links TRBV24-1 to TRBJ2-5, with 7 bases lining up with TRBD1. Germline CDR1 KGHDR, CDR2 SFDVKD. Trimming took 8 bases from V and 4 from J; bases not matched to a gene: 6. There are 13 residues in the CDR3.

This clonotype has ten or more counts. This chain connects TRBV4-2 to TRBJ1-5; D remains unclear. There are 13 residues in the CDR3. Germline V CDR1 and CDR2: LGHNA, YNFKEQ. Between the trimmed V and J ends, which lost 0 bases and 9 bases, there was a span of 9 bases. CDR3 coding DNA: TGTGCCAGCAGCCAAGATACCAGATCGCCCCAGCATTTT. It specifies CASSQDTRSPQHF.

This clonotype has only a few counts. The J gene is TRBJ2-7, the V gene TRBV12-3 or TRBV12-4, with D possibly being TRBD1 (6 bases). Trimming took 4 bases from V and 7 from J, leaving 11 bases between them. The CDR3 length is 12 residues. Written as DNA, the CDR3 is TGTGCCAGCAGTTCCACAGGGAAAGAGCAGTACTTC. This translates into CASSSTGKEQYF.

This clonotype was counted many times. This chain uses TRBV7-8 with TRBJ2-3, with 9 bases identical to TRBD2. The CDR3 runs 16 residues. Germline loops: CDR1 SGHVS, CDR2 FQNEAQ. The V and J ends lost 2 bases and 2 bases, in that order; junction bases with no gene match: 5. For the CDR3, the DNA is TGTGCCAGCAGCTTAAGGCTAGCGGGGCTCACAGATACGCAGTATTTT. The encoded protein is CASSLRLAGLTDTQYF. Full variable domain (remainder filled in from reference TRBV7-8 and TRBJ2-3): GAGVSQSPRYKVAKRGQDVALRCDPISGHVSLFWYQQALGQGPEFLTYFQNEAQLDKSGLPSDRFFAERPEGSVSTLKIQRTQQEDSAVYLCASSLRLAGLTDTQYFGPGTRLTVL.